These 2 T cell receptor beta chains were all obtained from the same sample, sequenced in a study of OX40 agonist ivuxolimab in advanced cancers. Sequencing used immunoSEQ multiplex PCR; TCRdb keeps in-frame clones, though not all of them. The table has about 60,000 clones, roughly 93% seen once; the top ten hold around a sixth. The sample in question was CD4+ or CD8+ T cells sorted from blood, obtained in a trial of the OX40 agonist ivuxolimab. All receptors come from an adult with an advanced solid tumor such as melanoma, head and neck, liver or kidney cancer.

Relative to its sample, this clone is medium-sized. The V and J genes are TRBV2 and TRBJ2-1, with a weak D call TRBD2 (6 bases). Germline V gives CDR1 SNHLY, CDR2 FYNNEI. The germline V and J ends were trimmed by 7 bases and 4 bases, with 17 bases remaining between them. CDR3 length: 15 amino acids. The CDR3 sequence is CASTAPGVNYNEQFF. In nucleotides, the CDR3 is TGTGCCAGCACCGCCCCGGGAGTTAATTACAATGAGCAGTTCTTC.

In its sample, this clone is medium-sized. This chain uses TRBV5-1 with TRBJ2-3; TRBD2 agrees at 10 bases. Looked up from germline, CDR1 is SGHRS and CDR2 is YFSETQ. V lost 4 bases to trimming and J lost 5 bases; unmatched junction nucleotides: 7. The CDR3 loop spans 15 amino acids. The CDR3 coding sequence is TGCGCCAGCAGCCCCGAAGCGGGAGGGCGAGATACGCAGTATTTT. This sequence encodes CASSPEAGGRDTQYF.